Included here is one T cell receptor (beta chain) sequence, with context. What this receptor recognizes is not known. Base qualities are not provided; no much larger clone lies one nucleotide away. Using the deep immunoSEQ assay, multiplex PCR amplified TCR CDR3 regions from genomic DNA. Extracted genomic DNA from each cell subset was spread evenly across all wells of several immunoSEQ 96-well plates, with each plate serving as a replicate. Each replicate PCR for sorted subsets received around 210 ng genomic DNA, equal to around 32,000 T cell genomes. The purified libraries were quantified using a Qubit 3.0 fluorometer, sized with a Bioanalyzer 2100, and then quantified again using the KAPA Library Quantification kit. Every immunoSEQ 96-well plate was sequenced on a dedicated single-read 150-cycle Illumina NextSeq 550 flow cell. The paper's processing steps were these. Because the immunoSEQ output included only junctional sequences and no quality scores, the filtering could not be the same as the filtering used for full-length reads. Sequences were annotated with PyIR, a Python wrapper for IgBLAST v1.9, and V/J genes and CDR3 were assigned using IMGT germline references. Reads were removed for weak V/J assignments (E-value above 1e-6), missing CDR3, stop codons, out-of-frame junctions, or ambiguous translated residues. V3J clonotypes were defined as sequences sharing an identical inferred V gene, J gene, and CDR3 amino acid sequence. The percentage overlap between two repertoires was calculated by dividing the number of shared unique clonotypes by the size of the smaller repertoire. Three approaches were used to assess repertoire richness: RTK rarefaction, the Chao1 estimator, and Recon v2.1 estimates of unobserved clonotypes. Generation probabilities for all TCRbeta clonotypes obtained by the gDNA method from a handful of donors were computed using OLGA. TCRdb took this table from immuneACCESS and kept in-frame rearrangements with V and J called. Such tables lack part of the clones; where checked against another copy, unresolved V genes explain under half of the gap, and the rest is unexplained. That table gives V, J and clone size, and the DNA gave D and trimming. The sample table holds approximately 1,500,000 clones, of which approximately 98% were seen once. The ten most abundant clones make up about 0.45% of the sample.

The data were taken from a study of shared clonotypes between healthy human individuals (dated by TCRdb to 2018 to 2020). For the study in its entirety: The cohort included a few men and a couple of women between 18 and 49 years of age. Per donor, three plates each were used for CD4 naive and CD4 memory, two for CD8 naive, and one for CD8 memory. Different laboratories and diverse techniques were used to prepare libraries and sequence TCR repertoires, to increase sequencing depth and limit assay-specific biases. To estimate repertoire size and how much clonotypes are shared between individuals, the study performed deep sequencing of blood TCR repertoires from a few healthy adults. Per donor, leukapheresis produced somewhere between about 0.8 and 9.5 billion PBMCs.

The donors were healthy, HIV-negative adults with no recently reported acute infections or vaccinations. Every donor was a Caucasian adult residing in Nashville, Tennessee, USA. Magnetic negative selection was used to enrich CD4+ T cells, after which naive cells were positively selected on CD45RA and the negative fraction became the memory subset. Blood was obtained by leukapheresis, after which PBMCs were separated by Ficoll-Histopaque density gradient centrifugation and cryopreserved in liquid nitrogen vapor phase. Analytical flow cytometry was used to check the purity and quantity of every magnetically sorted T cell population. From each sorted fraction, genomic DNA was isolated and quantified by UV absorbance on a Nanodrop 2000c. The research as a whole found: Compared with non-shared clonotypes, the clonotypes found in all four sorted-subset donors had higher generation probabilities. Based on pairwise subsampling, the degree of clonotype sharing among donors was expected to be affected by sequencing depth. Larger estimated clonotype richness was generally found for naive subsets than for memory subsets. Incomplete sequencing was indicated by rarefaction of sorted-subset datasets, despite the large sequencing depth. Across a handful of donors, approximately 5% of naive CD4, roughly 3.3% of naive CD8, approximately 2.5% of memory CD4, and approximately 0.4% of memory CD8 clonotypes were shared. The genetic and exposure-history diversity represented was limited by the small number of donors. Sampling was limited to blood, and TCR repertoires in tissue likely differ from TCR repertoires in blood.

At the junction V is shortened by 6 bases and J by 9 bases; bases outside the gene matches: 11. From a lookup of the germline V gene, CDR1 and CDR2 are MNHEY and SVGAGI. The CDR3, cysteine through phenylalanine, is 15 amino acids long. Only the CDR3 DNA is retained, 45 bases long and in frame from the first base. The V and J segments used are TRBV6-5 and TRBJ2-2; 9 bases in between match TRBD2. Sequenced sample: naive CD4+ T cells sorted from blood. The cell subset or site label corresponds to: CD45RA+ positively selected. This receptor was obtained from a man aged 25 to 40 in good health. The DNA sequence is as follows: TGTGCCAGCAGGAAAGTGCGGGAGGGATCCCGGGAGCTGTTTTTT. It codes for CASRKVREGSRELFF.